The 10 T cell receptor beta chains below all came from one sample that was sequenced in a study of beta chain features in type 1 diabetes. Since all of the isolated RNA was reverse transcribed, expressed TCRB transcripts were what got sequenced. This table comes from immunoSEQ multiplex PCR, and its TCRdb copy is limited to in-frame clones, with some not included. The sample consists of around 180,000 clones, 13% of them appearing once. Sequenced material: central memory CD4+ T cells from blood. These receptor sequences come from a woman younger than 35 in good health.

The V and J genes are TRBV11-2 and TRBJ2-3; 8 nucleotides line up with TRBD1. Germline V gene lookup returns CDR1 SGHAT and CDR2 FQNNGV. The CDR3 covers 15 residues. The V and J ends lost 5 bases and 3 bases, in that order; junction bases with no gene match: 7. CDR3 residues: CASSPRTGRTDTQYF. In DNA form, the CDR3 reads TGTGCCAGCAGCCCCCGGACAGGGCGGACAGATACGCAGTATTTT.

This clone was seen a handful of times. The chain uses TRBV30 and TRBJ2-7, with a tentative D call TRBD1 (6 bases). Germline loops: CDR1 GTSNPN, CDR2 SVGIG (reference sequence). The V end lost 2 bases, the J end lost 2 bases, and 10 bases lay between the germline ends. CDR3 length: 13 amino acids. DNA for the CDR3: TGTGCCTGGAGTAGGAGGACAGCCTACGAGCAGTACTTC. It specifies CAWSRRTAYEQYF.

This clone came up a few times. This chain links TRBV5-4 with TRBJ2-2; 12 bases are a match to TRBD2. The CDR3 covers 16 residues. The J segment lost 7 bases and the V segment lost 5 bases, leaving 9 bases of the junction unmatched. Germline V gene data show CDR1 as SGHNT and CDR2 as YYREEE (reference sequence). This CDR3 reads CASRSGASGRDGELFF. The CDR3 DNA reads TGTGCCAGCAGATCTGGGGCTAGCGGGAGGGACGGGGAGCTGTTTTTT.

V usage is TRBV5-1 and J usage is TRBJ2-5; D may be TRBD1 (6 bases). The CDR3 sequence is 17 residues long. From germline, CDR1 is SGHRS and CDR2 YFSETQ. V dropped 0 bases and J dropped 5 bases, with 20 bases sitting between them. CDR3 coding DNA: TGCGCCAGCAGCTTGGAGGCAGGGGAATCCCTTGGGGAGACCCAGTACTTC. Its translation is CASSLEAGESLGETQYF.

This clone has more than one count but fewer than ten. V usage is TRBV30 and J usage is TRBJ1-4; unclear D gene. V dropped 2 bases and J dropped 4 bases, with 11 bases sitting between them. In germline, CDR1 is GTSNPN, CDR2 SVGIG (reference sequence). There are 14 residues in the CDR3. For the CDR3, the DNA is TGTGCCTGGAGTATCGGGTCTAGTAATGAAAAACTGTTTTTT. Amino acids: CAWSIGSSNEKLFF.

This clone was detected a few times. CDR3 amino acids: CASSPRDRGPTEQFF. The CDR3 DNA follows: TGTGCCAGCAGCCCCCGGGACAGGGGGCCCACTGAGCAGTTCTTC. This chain joins TRBV5-4 and TRBJ2-1; 12 bases match TRBD1. The CDR3 has 15 residues. The trim removed 4 bases at V and 9 bases at J, leaving 8 bases unmatched. Germline V gene data show CDR1 as SGHNT and CDR2 as YYREEE (reference sequence).

This clone was seen a handful of times. The chain joins TRBV7-9 to TRBJ2-7, with D possibly matching TRBD2 (6 bases). Between the trimmed V and J ends, which lost 5 bases and 6 bases, there was a span of 11 bases. CDR1 is SEHNR, CDR2 FQNEAQ, per germline (reference sequence). This CDR3 has 12 amino acids. Here the CDR3 DNA reads TGTGCCAGCAGCCGGGGGACTCTCGAGCAGTACTTC. As protein: CASSRGTLEQYF. The variable domain in full, completed from reference TRBV7-9 and TRBJ2-7, reads DTGVSQNPRHKITKRGQNVTFRCDPISEHNRLYWYRQTLGQGPEFLTYFQNEAQLEKSRLLSDRFSAERPKGSFSTLEIQRTEQGDSAMYLCASSRGTLEQYFGPGTRLTVT.

Notes on this clone: Being one base from a much bigger clone, this may be a read error. The gene calls are TRBV6-5 and TRBJ1-2; the D gene is possibly TRBD1 (6 bases). Germline loops: CDR1 MNHEY, CDR2 SVGAGI. V was trimmed by 6 bases and J by 2 bases, leaving 10 bases between them. This CDR3 region has 13 residues. CDR3 coding DNA: TGTGCCAGCAGCCCCGACAGGAACTATGGCTACACCTTC. Protein sequence: CASSPDRNYGYTF.

This clone was seen more than once but under ten times. The chain combines TRBV5-4 with TRBJ2-6, with TRBD1 matching 8 bases. The V segment lost 5 bases and the J segment 4 bases; nucleotides outside the gene matches: 14. The CDR3 is 18 amino acids. Germline CDR1 SGHNT, CDR2 YYREEE (reference sequence). CDR3 residues: CASRVMTGEVLGANVLTF. CDR3 coding DNA: TGTGCCAGCAGGGTGATGACAGGGGAAGTTCTCGGGGCCAACGTCCTGACTTTC.

There are a few counts of this clone. The gene calls are TRBV28 and TRBJ1-5, with TRBD1 identical over 8 bases. Per the germline V gene, CDR1 is MDHEN and CDR2 is SYDVKM. The CDR3 is made up of 15 amino acids. V trimming: 5 bases; J trimming: 3 bases; junction bases outside the gene matches: 6. CDR3: CASSVPTGVNQPQHF. CDR3 nucleotides: TGTGCCAGCAGTGTCCCGACAGGGGTCAATCAGCCCCAGCATTTT.